Listed here are 15 T cell receptor beta chains from one sample, sequenced in a study of shared clonotypes between healthy human individuals (dated by TCRdb to 2020 to 2022). The protocol used for the library was the immunoSEQ multiplex PCR assay. TCRdb obtained this table from immuneACCESS and retained in-frame rearrangements with V and J assigned. These tables miss some clones; where compared with another copy, unresolved V genes account for less than half of the shortfall, and the remainder is unexplained. This sample has some 2,500,000 clones in its table, and 85% to 95% of those were observed once. The ten biggest clones cover 0.37% of the sample. Sequencing was performed on naive CD4+ T cells from PBMCs. This specimen's cell subset or site label, per the study, means: CD45RA+ positively selected. Every receptor here comes from a man aged 18 to 30 in good health. Some clones in this sample may be carry-over from other donors' samples.

The rearrangement uses TRBV4-1 and TRBJ2-3; TRBD2 matches at 9 bases. J gave up 3 bases and V 4 bases, and 5 bases lay outside the gene matches. The CDR3 is 15 residues long. The germline V gene has CDR1 MGHRA and CDR2 YSYEKL. Here the CDR3 reads CASSLAGVSTDTQYF. The CDR3 DNA is TGCGCCAGCAGCCTAGCGGGAGTATCAACAGATACGCAGTATTTT.

This sequence joins TRBV7-3 and TRBJ2-7; 8 bases match TRBD2. After removal of 3 bases from V and 6 bases from J, the junction contained 7 bases not matched to a gene. Per germline, CDR1 SGHTA and CDR2 FQGTGA. The CDR3 has 14 amino acids. The CDR3 reads CASSLRSTSGEQYF. CDR3 nucleotide sequence: TGTGCCAGCAGCTTGCGCTCAACTAGCGGCGAGCAGTACTTC.

The gene calls are TRBV15 and TRBJ2-1; TRBD1 might be the D (6 bases). The CDR3 is 13 residues long. Germline V gives CDR1 LNHNV, CDR2 YYDKDF (reference sequence). Trimming removed 0 bases from V and 10 bases from J, with 10 bases in between. CDR3 in DNA: TGTGCCACCAGCAGAGAGGTCGGGACAGAGCAGTTCTTC. Protein sequence: CATSREVGTEQFF.

V usage is TRBV30 and J usage is TRBJ1-2, with a possible D match to TRBD1 (6 bases). V dropped 0 bases and J dropped 5 bases, with 13 bases sitting between them. Looked up from germline, CDR1 is GTSNPN and CDR2 is SVGIG (reference sequence). This CDR3 region has 14 residues. CDR3 residues: CAWSVPPGEYGYTF. CDR3 sequence (DNA): TGTGCCTGGAGTGTACCGCCAGGGGAATATGGCTACACCTTC. The variable domain in full, with the rest retrieved from reference TRBV30 and TRBJ1-2, is SQTIHQWPATLVQPVGSPLSLECTVEGTSNPNLYWYRQAAGRGLQLLFYSVGIGQISSEVPQNLSASRPQDRQFILSSKKLLLSDSGFYLCAWSVPPGEYGYTFGSGTRLTVV.

The rearrangement joins TRBV5-1 to TRBJ2-3; 14 nucleotides agree with TRBD2. From germline, CDR1 is SGHRS and CDR2 YFSETQ. CDR3 length: 18 residues. V lost 4 bases to trimming and J lost 5 bases; unmatched junction nucleotides: 12. The DNA of the CDR3 is TGCGCCAGCAGCCGTCTCGGGACTAGCGGGAGTTACGGAGATACGCAGTATTTT. Its protein is CASSRLGTSGSYGDTQYF.

The rearrangement joins TRBV4-1 to TRBJ2-1; D may be TRBD2 (6 bases). Germline-derived CDR1 and CDR2 are MGHRA and YSYEKL. The V and J ends lost 3 bases and 4 bases respectively, with 16 bases between them. The CDR3 is 16 amino acids. The CDR3 here is CASSQKGTSSYNEQFF. For the CDR3, the DNA is TGCGCCAGCAGCCAGAAGGGTACTAGCTCTTACAATGAGCAGTTCTTC.

The rearrangement joins TRBV4-2 to TRBJ2-3; D unclear. This CDR3 region has 13 residues. V lost 2 bases, J lost 3 bases, and 6 bases lay in between. Germline values: CDR1 LGHNA, CDR2 YNFKEQ. CDR3 DNA sequence: TGTGCCAGCAGCCAACCGGTAACAGATACGCAGTATTTT. It is translated as CASSQPVTDTQYF.

This chain links TRBV19 with TRBJ2-1; 12 positions match TRBD2. Germline trimming cut 5 bases from V and 8 bases from J; bases unmatched to any gene: 13. The CDR3 length is 17 residues. Germline V gene sequence: CDR1 LNHDA, CDR2 SQIVND (reference sequence). CDR3 nucleotides: TGTGCCAGTAGTGGTGGACTAGCGGGAACTCTGGGCTATGAGCAGTTCTTC. Its protein product is CASSGGLAGTLGYEQFF.

J is TRBJ2-7 and V is TRBV5-4; D is perhaps TRBD1 (5 bases). With 3 bases removed from V and 3 bases from J, the gap between germline ends came to 13 bases. Germline loops: CDR1 SGHNT, CDR2 YYREEE (reference sequence). This CDR3 has 14 amino acids. The CDR3 nucleotides read TGTGCCAGCAGCTCAAAGGGGTATGGCTACGAGCAGTACTTC. Its protein product is CASSSKGYGYEQYF.

The chain recombines TRBV27 with TRBJ2-7; possible D gene TRBD1, 6 bases. Germline V gives CDR1 MNHEY, CDR2 SMNVEV (reference sequence). The CDR3 runs to 14 residues. The germline V and J ends were trimmed by 6 bases and 5 bases, with 17 bases remaining between them. The CDR3 coding sequence is TGTGCCAGCAGCCGGGACACCGGCCTGAACGAGCAGTACTTC. Its protein product is CASSRDTGLNEQYF.

This clone was picked up a small number of times. V gene TRBV30 combines with J gene TRBJ1-2; TRBD1 agrees at 7 bases. Germline V gene sequence: CDR1 GTSNPN, CDR2 SVGIG (reference sequence). J gave up 8 bases and V 2 bases, and 5 bases lay outside the gene matches. The CDR3 totals 12 residues. CDR3 amino acids: CAWSRGPEGYTF. DNA for the CDR3: TGTGCCTGGAGTAGGGGGCCGGAGGGCTACACCTTC.

This chain joins TRBV9 and TRBJ1-3, with 8 bases lining up with TRBD1. This CDR3 has 16 residues. The junction had 6 bases not matched to a gene; V was cut back by 0 bases and J by 4 bases. Germline CDR1 reads SGDLS; CDR2 reads YYNGEE. CDR3 sequence (DNA): TGTGCCAGCAGCGTAGGCGCAGGGGGCTTCGGAAACACCATATATTTT. Protein product: CASSVGAGGFGNTIYF.

The table lists this clone with a count of one. The J gene is TRBJ2-7, the V gene TRBV5-1, with 12 bases identical to TRBD2. This CDR3 spans 16 amino acids. The V segment lost 0 bases and the J segment 6 bases; nucleotides outside the gene matches: 7. Germline lookup yields CDR1 SGHRS and CDR2 YFSETQ. The CDR3 protein is CASSLVASSGRGEQYF. CDR3 DNA: TGCGCCAGCAGCTTGGTGGCGTCTAGCGGGAGGGGCGAGCAGTACTTC. Drawing the rest from reference TRBV5-1 and TRBJ2-7, the complete variable domain is KAGVTQTPRYLIKTRGQQVTLSCSPISGHRSVSWYQQTPGQGLQFLFEYFSETQRNKGNFPGRFSGRQFSNSRSEMNVSTLELGDSALYLCASSLVASSGRGEQYFGPGTRLTVT.

This chain connects TRBV4-1 to TRBJ2-7; 8 nucleotides agree with TRBD2. The germline CDR1 and CDR2 sequences are MGHRA and YSYEKL. V gave up 4 bases and J gave up 0 bases; unmatched junction bases: 5. This CDR3 comprises 15 residues. The CDR3 bases are TGCGCCAGCAGCCTCGTAGCGGGGAGCTCCTACGAGCAGTACTTC. It codes for CASSLVAGSSYEQYF.

For this clone: Distinct nucleotide sequences in the sample also encode this CDR3. The chain couples TRBV28 to TRBJ2-2, with TRBD2 matching 7 bases. Germline loops: CDR1 MDHEN, CDR2 SYDVKM. Trimming cost V 4 bases and J 5 bases; bases outside gene matches: 7. The CDR3 consists of 15 residues. CDR3 sequence: CASSSSGIGTGELFF. In nucleotides, the CDR3 is TGTGCCAGCAGTTCAAGCGGGATTGGAACCGGGGAGCTGTTTTTT.